This T cell receptor (beta chain) was recovered during a study of B cell selection in AIRE deficiency. Comment on this clone: As yet, its antigen is unknown.

General study findings and limits: Only TCRbeta was sequenced; about 35% of shared healthy Treg sequences appeared in Tconv. Shorter CDR3s marked shared Treg sequences, biased toward few non-templated insertions.

Looked up from germline, CDR1 is MNHEY and CDR2 is SVGAGI. V was clipped by 2 bases and J by 3 bases, with 10 bases between them. This CDR3 has 14 amino acids. Sorting defined conventional CD4 T cells as CD4+CD127+. Unrelated healthy donors provided the controls. Per the study methods: Approximately 1.1x10^5 patient and 1.3x10^5 or so healthy donor in-frame TCRbeta sequences came from conventional T cells. Generated by immunoSEQ multiplex PCR, the TCRdb table keeps only in-frame clones and is missing some. Clone size and V and J calls were adopted from that table, with D and trimming inferred from the DNA. The sample yields 23,000 or so clones, about 95% seen once.

The chain carries TRBV6-5 and TRBJ1-2; D remains unclear. The TCR sequence derives from a human donor in good health. The sequenced sample was CD4+CD127+ conventional T cells sorted from PBMCs. For the CDR3, the DNA is TGTGCCAGCAGTTACGACGGCGACTACTATGGCTACACCTTC. Its protein product is CASSYDGDYYGYTF.